The T cell receptor beta chain described here comes from a study of CD8 T cells in Susac syndrome. V was shortened by 0 bases and J by 5 bases, with 11 bases between the two germline ends. Germline CDR1 and CDR2: MNHEY and SMNVEV (reference sequence). CDR3 size: 15 residues. A quantity of about 0.5 to 1 ug RNA underwent reverse transcription using random hexamers. Each CDR3 protein gets one entry after TCRdb re-called the immunoSEQ multiplex PCR reads with MiXCR. The repertoire holds roughly 150,000 distinct CDR3 sequences, with roughly 94% as singletons. The sample consisted of CD8+ T cells from PBMCs. This chain connects TRBV27 to TRBJ1-5; D not resolved. The source of this sequence is a human donor with Susac syndrome. In DNA, the CDR3 is TGTGCCAGCAGTTTATCCCAGGACGGGGATCAGCCCCAGCATTTT. As protein: CASSLSQDGDQPQHF.